The 32 T cell receptor beta chains listed next were all sequenced from one sample in a study of cytomegalovirus exposure and HLA in healthy donors. Primers: 60 Vbeta forward and 13 Jbeta reverse. This table comes from immunoSEQ multiplex PCR, and its TCRdb copy is limited to in-frame clones, with some not included. The top ten hold around 2% of the sample, which has about 250,000 clones, just over 70% seen once. Material for sequencing was PBMCs. All receptors come from a female donor in good health and CMV-seronegative.

This rearrangement joins TRBV10-3 to TRBJ2-1; 12 positions match TRBD1. CDR3 length: 18 amino acids. The V gene's germline CDR1 is ENHRY and CDR2 SYGVKD. The trim removed 3 bases at V and 6 bases at J, leaving 12 bases unmatched. In nucleotides, the CDR3 is TGTGCCATCAGTGATTATTCGTTCCGGGACAGGGGGCGCAATGAGCAGTTCTTC. Protein product: CAISDYSFRDRGRNEQFF.

This chain joins TRBV7-3 and TRBJ2-7; 9 nucleotides line up with TRBD2. The trim removed 0 bases at V and 5 bases at J, leaving 8 bases unmatched. Germline lookup yields CDR1 SGHTA and CDR2 FQGTGA. This CDR3 comprises 16 residues. This chain's CDR3 is CASSLTPVAGADEQYF. CDR3 sequence (DNA): TGTGCCAGCAGCTTAACGCCGGTAGCGGGAGCGGACGAGCAGTACTTC.

The chain couples TRBV30 to TRBJ2-2; no clear D gene. This CDR3 has 15 amino acids. The V end was cut by 0 bases, the J end by 2 bases, with 10 bases between. Germline CDR1 reads GTSNPN; CDR2 reads SVGIG (reference sequence). CDR3 region: CAWSVPYSNTGELFF. The CDR3 nucleotides are TGTGCCTGGAGTGTACCCTACAGTAACACCGGGGAGCTGTTTTTT.

This clone was picked up a small number of times. The chain employs TRBV5-1 and TRBJ1-5; the D gene is possibly TRBD1 (5 bases). The CDR3 is made up of 14 amino acids. Germline V gene sequence: CDR1 SGHRS, CDR2 YFSETQ. Trimming took 4 bases from V and 6 from J, leaving 14 bases between them. The DNA for the CDR3 is TGCGCCAGCAGCCTGGACGGGGGAGGTCAGCCCCAGCATTTT. This sequence encodes CASSLDGGGQPQHF.

This chain joins TRBV5-1 and TRBJ2-3, with 7 bases fitting TRBD2. The germline V gene encodes CDR1 SGHRS and CDR2 YFSETQ. The CDR3 has 17 residues. The J segment lost 2 bases and the V segment lost 0 bases, leaving 9 bases of the junction unmatched. The CDR3 DNA is TGCGCCAGCAGCTTGGAACCGAGCGGGACCTACACAGATACGCAGTATTTT. As protein: CASSLEPSGTYTDTQYF.

There are a few counts of this clone. The V and J genes are TRBV2 and TRBJ1-5, with 8 bases that match TRBD1. CDR3 length: 14 residues. Germline-derived CDR1 and CDR2 are SNHLY and FYNNEI. V lost 7 bases, J lost 2 bases, and 4 bases stayed unmatched. CDR3 sequence (DNA): TGTGCCAGCACATCACAGGGGGGCAATCAGCCCCAGCATTTT. This translates into CASTSQGGNQPQHF.

About this clone itself: The DNA is left out, because the CDR3 cannot be placed on it with certainty; the CDR3 is given as TCRdb lists it. The chain combines TRBV11-3 with TRBJ2-7; the table's D call TRBD2 went unverified against the DNA. The CDR3 totals 15 residues, both ends included. Germline assignment: CDR1 SGHNT and CDR2 YENEEA. The CDR3 protein is CASSLEVGSGAVVYF.

The sample holds a few counts of this clone. J is TRBJ1-4 and V is TRBV4-2; 9 nucleotides align to TRBD1. The CDR3 covers 16 residues. Germline CDR1 and CDR2: LGHNA and YNFKEQ. V shed 6 bases, J shed 8 bases, and the junction held 13 bases outside the gene matches. The CDR3 bases are TGTGCCAGCAGACTGATGGTGGGACAGGGTCAGGAAAAACTGTTTTTT. Translated, it gives CASRLMVGQGQEKLFF.

The rearrangement links TRBV10-1 to TRBJ1-5; D is unresolved. V lost 3 bases and J lost 4, with 4 bases in between. CDR3 length: 12 residues. The germline gives CDR1 WNHNN, CDR2 SYGVQD (reference sequence). The DNA for the CDR3 is TGCGCCAGCAGTGAATCAAATCAGCCCCAGCATTTT. It encodes CASSESNQPQHF.

The DNA of the CDR3 is TGTGCCAGCAGTGAAGAAAGACTGTCGGGGGAGCAGTACTTC. Translated: CASSEERLSGEQYF. The J gene is TRBJ2-7, the V gene TRBV2; maybe TRBD2 (5 bases). CDR3 length: 14 amino acids. CDR1 SNHLY and CDR2 FYNNEI come from the germline V gene. V was trimmed by 1 base and J by 7 bases, leaving 14 bases between them.

The V and J genes are TRBV5-1 and TRBJ1-1, with a weak D call TRBD1 (6 bases). Per the germline V gene, CDR1 is SGHRS and CDR2 is YFSETQ. The CDR3 extends over 13 amino acids. Deletions cut 6 bases from V and 7 bases from J, with 16 bases between. The CDR3 protein is CASTYFSQGEAFF. For the CDR3, the DNA is TGCGCCAGCACCTATTTCTCACAGGGTGAAGCTTTCTTT. Supplemented by reference TRBV5-1 and TRBJ1-1, the full variable domain reads KAGVTQTPRYLIKTRGQQVTLSCSPISGHRSVSWYQQTPGQGLQFLFEYFSETQRNKGNFPGRFSGRQFSNSRSEMNVSTLELGDSALYLCASTYFSQGEAFFGQGTRLTVV.

The V call is TRBV5-4, the J call TRBJ2-3; 8 bases fit TRBD2. CDR1 and CDR2 from the germline V gene are SGHNT and YYREEE (reference sequence). The CDR3 length is 14 residues. Trimming removed 3 bases from V and 1 base from J; junction bases left unmatched: 1. In nucleotides, the CDR3 is TGTGCCAGCAGCTCCGGGGGGGGCACAGATACGCAGTATTTT. As protein: CASSSGGGTDTQYF.

V is TRBV5-4 and J is TRBJ2-7; 11 nucleotides match TRBD2. Germline V gene lookup returns CDR1 SGHNT and CDR2 YYREEE (reference sequence). V was clipped by 4 bases and J by 0 bases; unmatched bases: 6. The CDR3 covers 16 residues. CDR3 DNA sequence: TGTGCCAGCAGCAGTAGGGGGACTAGCGGCTCCTACGAGCAGTACTTC. It is translated as CASSSRGTSGSYEQYF.

This sequence joins TRBV2 and TRBJ1-4; TRBD1 is a possible D gene (5 bases). Per the germline V gene, CDR1 is SNHLY and CDR2 is FYNNEI. The CDR3 contains 15 residues. V lost 6 bases and J 0 bases, leaving 11 bases between the germline ends. The CDR3 loop reads CASRQVYATNEKLFF. The CDR3 DNA follows: TGTGCCAGCAGACAGGTTTATGCAACTAATGAAAAACTGTTTTTT. The full variable domain, in which reference TRBV2 and TRBJ1-4 provide the parts outside the CDR3, is EPEVTQTPSHQVTQMGQEVILRCVPISNHLYFYWYRQILGQKVEFLVSFYNNEISEKSEIFDDQFSVERPDGSNFTLKIRSTKLEDSAMYFCASRQVYATNEKLFFGSGTQLSVL.

This chain connects TRBV2 to TRBJ1-5; D is possibly TRBD1 (6 bases). The CDR3 consists of 17 residues. The germline CDR1 and CDR2 sequences are SNHLY and FYNNEI. With 3 bases removed from V and 0 bases from J, the gap between germline ends came to 15 bases. CDR3 sequence reads: CASSDIPGQYSNQPQHF. The CDR3 DNA follows: TGTGCCAGCAGTGATATACCGGGACAATATAGCAATCAGCCCCAGCATTTT.

The chain recombines TRBV27 with TRBJ2-2; D is perhaps TRBD1 (6 bases). CDR3 length: 15 amino acids. In germline, CDR1 is MNHEY, CDR2 SMNVEV (reference sequence). Trimming took 5 bases from V and 2 from J, leaving 12 bases between them. The CDR3 sequence is CASSAGTPNTGELFF. CDR3 sequence (DNA): TGTGCCAGCAGTGCCGGGACACCCAACACCGGGGAGCTGTTTTTT.

The chain carries TRBV6-1 and TRBJ1-3; D is unresolved. Germline assignment: CDR1 MNHNS and CDR2 SASEGT. Between the trimmed V and J ends, which lost 3 bases and 2 bases, there was a span of 8 bases. This CDR3 has 14 residues. The CDR3 nucleotides read TGTGCCAGCAGTGACCGAGAACCTGGAAACACCATATATTTT. Translation gives CASSDREPGNTIYF.

The chain joins TRBV2 to TRBJ2-3; 8 nucleotides match TRBD2. Germline V gene sequence: CDR1 SNHLY, CDR2 FYNNEI. The CDR3 is 14 amino acids. After removal of 8 bases from V and 4 bases from J, the junction contained 8 bases not matched to a gene. CDR3 DNA sequence: TGTGCCAGCTTTGAAGCGGGAGAGGCAGATACGCAGTATTTT. It encodes CASFEAGEADTQYF.

V and J are TRBV19 and TRBJ2-3; 11 bases are shared with TRBD2. Germline trimming cut 5 bases from V and 9 bases from J; bases unmatched to any gene: 10. This CDR3 is built from 15 residues. From germline, CDR1 is LNHDA and CDR2 SQIVND (reference sequence). DNA of the CDR3: TGTGCCAGTAGTTCAACTAGCGGGGGCGCAGGGACGCAGTATTTT. Encoded protein: CASSSTSGGAGTQYF.

This sequence joins TRBV30 and TRBJ2-1; the D gene is possibly TRBD2 (6 bases). There are 15 residues in the CDR3. Per the germline V gene, CDR1 is GTSNPN and CDR2 is SVGIG (reference sequence). Trimming shortened V by 6 bases and J by 8 bases, and 23 bases separated the two germline ends. The CDR3 sequence is CACRTGEEVLYEQFF. CDR3 coding DNA: TGTGCCTGCCGCACGGGGGAGGAGGTCTTGTATGAGCAGTTCTTC.

The chain couples TRBV6-1 to TRBJ2-7; 8 bases line up with TRBD2. This CDR3 has 15 residues. V lost 6 bases and J lost 4; bases outside the gene matches: 11. Per germline, CDR1 MNHNS and CDR2 SASEGT. As DNA, the CDR3 is TGTGCCAGCAGCCAGGTCCAGGGACTAGGGTACGAGCAGTACTTC. This encodes CASSQVQGLGYEQYF.

This chain connects TRBV5-1 to TRBJ2-7; 11 bases match TRBD1. The V segment lost 4 bases and the J segment 2 bases; nucleotides outside the gene matches: 5. The CDR3 consists of 15 residues. CDR1 and CDR2 from the germline V gene are SGHRS and YFSETQ. CDR3 DNA: TGCGCCAGCAGCATGCCGGGACAGGGGGCCTACGAGCAGTACTTC. Its translation is CASSMPGQGAYEQYF.

This clone was found a few times. The V and J genes are TRBV19 and TRBJ1-6, with TRBD1 as a possible D gene (6 bases). Germline V gene sequence: CDR1 LNHDA, CDR2 SQIVND (reference sequence). Trimming shortened V by 6 bases and J by 10 bases, and 16 bases separated the two germline ends. The CDR3 spans 14 residues. As DNA, the CDR3 is TGTGCCAGTAGCACAGGGAAGGGAAACTCACCCCTCCACTTT. The encoded protein is CASSTGKGNSPLHF. Full variable domain (missing parts from reference TRBV19 and TRBJ1-6): DGGITQSPKYLFRKEGQNVTLSCEQNLNHDAMYWYRQDPGQGLRLIYYSQIVNDFQKGDIAEGYSVSREKKESFPLTVTSAQKNPTAFYLCASSTGKGNSPLHFGNGTRLTVT.

This clone was counted a few times. The chain joins TRBV15 to TRBJ2-5; TRBD2 aligns across 8 bases. Germline trimming cut 1 base from V and 6 bases from J; bases unmatched to any gene: 7. Germline V lookup: CDR1 LNHNV, CDR2 YYDKDF (reference sequence). The CDR3 is 15 residues long. CDR3 sequence: CATSRVYGGRKTQYF. CDR3 DNA sequence: TGTGCCACCAGCAGAGTTTATGGCGGGAGGAAGACCCAGTACTTC.

This clone was observed a handful of times. V usage is TRBV4-1 and J usage is TRBJ2-2; TRBD2 matches at 8 bases. This CDR3 region has 17 residues. Germline trimming cut 2 bases from V and 6 bases from J; bases unmatched to any gene: 11. In germline, CDR1 is MGHRA, CDR2 YSYEKL. CDR3: CASSQSVAGLGAGELFF. CDR3 DNA sequence: TGCGCCAGCAGCCAATCGGTAGCGGGATTGGGGGCCGGGGAGCTGTTTTTT.

The rearrangement links TRBV19 to TRBJ1-2, with D perhaps matching TRBD1 (6 bases). V was pared by 6 bases and J by 8 bases, with 13 bases between. Germline values: CDR1 LNHDA, CDR2 SQIVND (reference sequence). This CDR3 has 12 amino acids. CDR3 sequence (DNA): TGTGCCAGTAGAGGGGGTTTAGGAGGCTACACCTTC. It translates to CASRGGLGGYTF.

DNA of the CDR3: TGTGCCACCCTAACGGGAAACTATGGCTACACCTTC. Residues: CATLTGNYGYTF. The genes are TRBV19 and TRBJ1-2; D not certain. Germline V gene sequence: CDR1 LNHDA, CDR2 SQIVND (reference sequence). The CDR3 has 12 residues. The V and J ends lost 10 bases and 2 bases respectively, with 11 bases between them.

This clone was seen a handful of times. The chain recombines TRBV6-1 with TRBJ2-5; 8 nucleotides match TRBD1. The DNA end lines up better with TRBJ2-7; the J call may be wrong. The length of the CDR3 is 14 residues. The germline gives CDR1 MNHNS, CDR2 SASEGT. The CDR3 loop reads CASSPGDRYYEQYF. CDR3 DNA: TGTGCCAGCAGTCCCGGGGACAGGTACTACGAGCAGTACTTC.

This chain connects TRBV16 to TRBJ2-7, with a tentative D call TRBD2 (6 bases). CDR3 length: 14 residues. V was shortened by 6 bases and J by 2 bases, with 14 bases between the two germline ends. Germline assignment: CDR1 KGHSY and CDR2 FQNENV. In DNA form, the CDR3 reads TGTGCCAGCAGGAGGGAGGACACGGCCTACGAGCAGTACTTC. It translates to CASRREDTAYEQYF. Filled out from reference TRBV16 and TRBJ2-7, the complete variable domain reads GEEVAQTPKHLVRGEGQKAKLYCAPIKGHSYVFWYQQVLKNEFKFLISFQNENVFDETGMPKERFSAKCLPNSPCSLEIQATKLEDSAVYFCASRREDTAYEQYFGPGTRLTVT.

The rearrangement joins TRBV5-1 to TRBJ2-7, with 8 bases aligning to TRBD1. Trimming cost V 4 bases and J 4 bases; bases outside gene matches: 10. The CDR3 has 15 residues. CDR1 is SGHRS, CDR2 YFSETQ, per germline. Here the CDR3 DNA reads TGCGCCAGCAGCAATTCGGAACAGGGGGTTTACGAGCAGTACTTC. Protein: CASSNSEQGVYEQYF.

The rearrangement joins TRBV27 to TRBJ1-2, with 8 bases identical to TRBD1. Trimming removed 11 bases from V and 6 bases from J; junction bases left unmatched: 5. This CDR3 is built from 11 residues. CDR1 and CDR2 from the germline V gene are MNHEY and SMNVEV (reference sequence). CDR3 sequence reads: CAAYRGDGYTF. The CDR3 coding sequence is TGTGCCGCCTACAGGGGGGATGGCTACACCTTC.

The CDR3, as DNA: TGTGCTAGTGGTTTGTACCGGGACAGGGGACGTTGGGGCTACACCTTC. This sequence encodes CASGLYRDRGRWGYTF. The V gene is TRBV12-5, the J gene TRBJ1-2, with 10 bases that match TRBD1. Unmatched junction bases numbered 11, after V lost 2 bases and J lost 8 bases. CDR3 length: 16 amino acids. Germline values: CDR1 LGHNT, CDR2 FRNRAP.